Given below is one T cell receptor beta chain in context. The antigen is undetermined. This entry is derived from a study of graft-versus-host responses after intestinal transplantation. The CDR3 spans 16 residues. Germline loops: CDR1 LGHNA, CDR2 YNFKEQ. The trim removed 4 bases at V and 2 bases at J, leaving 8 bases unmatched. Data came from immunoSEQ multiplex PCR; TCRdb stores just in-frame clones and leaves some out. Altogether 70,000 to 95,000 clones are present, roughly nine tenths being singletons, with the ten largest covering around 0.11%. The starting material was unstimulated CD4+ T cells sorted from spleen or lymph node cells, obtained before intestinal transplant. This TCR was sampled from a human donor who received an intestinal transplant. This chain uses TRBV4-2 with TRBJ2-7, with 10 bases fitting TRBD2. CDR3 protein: CASSRLSSGGAYEQYF. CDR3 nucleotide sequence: TGTGCCAGCAGCCGCCTTAGCAGCGGGGGGGCCTACGAGCAGTACTTC.